This TCR beta chain was captured in a study of T cells in Graves' hyperthyroidism and ophthalmopathy. Findings and caveats of the study: A model of 13 V-J features distinguished ophthalmopathy from stable hyperthyroidism. Blood also showed most of the thyroid clonotypes that were expanded above 0.001.

Amplified regions were TCR beta CDR3 sequences from RNA transcripts. A set of HTBI primers served as the primers for a first-round RT-PCR of the TCR CDR3. MiXCR, run by TCRdb on the multiplex PCR reads, gives a single entry per CDR3 protein. Among 300,000 to 400,000 distinct CDR3 sequences listed, over 20% were seen once. The table lists this clonotype with a few counts. Antigen: not known. For Graves' hyperthyroidism to be stable, ophthalmopathy could not progress within 18 months. This receptor was identified in a woman in her 50s with Graves' hyperthyroidism. Sequencing was performed on blood.

DNA of the CDR3: TGTGCCAGCAAATCCCTCCAGGGGAAACAAAAACTGTTTTTT. Translating gives CASKSLQGKQKLFF. V usage is TRBV6-1 and J usage is TRBJ1-4, with D perhaps TRBD1 (6 bases). V was shortened by 7 bases and J by 9 bases, with 18 bases between the two germline ends. The germline V gene has CDR1 MNHNS and CDR2 SASEGT. The CDR3 contains 14 residues.